These 14 T cell receptor beta chains were sequenced from one sample in a study of control samples from healthy donors and cancer patients. Only in-frame clones appear in the TCRdb table, and some are missing; sequencing was by immunoSEQ multiplex PCR. The repertoire has about 79,000 clones, over 85% of them found once; the top ten carry 1.3%. Source material: PBMCs. The receptors come from a woman aged 40 to 50 with lung cancer.

This clone was seen a few times. V is TRBV4-1 and J is TRBJ1-5; 10 nucleotides align to TRBD1. The CDR3 extends over 19 amino acids. The germline CDR1 and CDR2 sequences are MGHRA and YSYEKL. V lost 3 bases and J lost 1; bases outside the gene matches: 12. CDR3 region: CASSHPGTGDLMSNQPQHF. The CDR3 region has the DNA TGCGCCAGCAGCCACCCCGGGACAGGGGACCTCATGAGCAATCAGCCCCAGCATTTT.

V usage is TRBV6-1 and J usage is TRBJ2-7; D tentatively fits TRBD1 or TRBD2 (6 bases each). Germline V lookup: CDR1 MNHNS, CDR2 SASEGT. The CDR3 is 15 residues long. Trimming removed 3 bases from V and 0 bases from J, with 12 bases in between. CDR3 in amino acids: CASSDGWGASYEQYF. The CDR3 DNA sequence: TGTGCCAGCAGTGATGGTTGGGGGGCCTCCTACGAGCAGTACTTC.

The gene calls are TRBV11-2 and TRBJ2-3; D is undetermined. This CDR3 has 14 residues. Germline V gives CDR1 SGHAT, CDR2 FQNNGV. V lost 5 bases and J 2 bases, leaving 11 bases between the germline ends. CDR3 nucleotides: TGTGCCAGCAGCCTAAATCGAGCCACAGATACGCAGTATTTT. This gives the protein CASSLNRATDTQYF.

The J gene is TRBJ1-1, the V gene TRBV24-1; no clear D gene. V was pared by 7 bases and J by 0 bases, with 8 bases between. The CDR3 spans 13 residues. CDR1 is KGHDR and CDR2 is SFDVKD in the germline V gene. Here the CDR3 reads CATRGVMNTEAFF. The DNA for the CDR3 is TGTGCCACCAGGGGAGTCATGAACACTGAAGCTTTCTTT.

This rearrangement joins TRBV5-1 to TRBJ1-1; 11 bases agree with TRBD1. V shed 4 bases and J 7 bases; nucleotides not matched to a gene: 9. This CDR3 has 15 amino acids. The V gene's germline CDR1 is SGHRS and CDR2 YFSETQ. Here the CDR3 reads CASSAGTGGWGEAFF. The CDR3 nucleotides read TGCGCCAGCAGCGCGGGGACAGGGGGTTGGGGTGAAGCTTTCTTT.

The CDR3 coding sequence is TGTGCCAGCAGGGGCGGTCCAACCGGGGAGCTGTTTTTT. It codes for CASRGGPTGELFF. This rearrangement joins TRBV2 to TRBJ2-2; D call uncertain. The CDR3 sequence is 13 residues long. CDR1 and CDR2 (germline): SNHLY, FYNNEI. Trimming shortened V by 6 bases and J by 5 bases, and 10 bases separated the two germline ends.

The chain has TRBV19 and TRBJ1-2, with 11 bases identical to TRBD1. Germline V gene sequence: CDR1 LNHDA, CDR2 SQIVND (reference sequence). Unmatched junction bases numbered 10, after V lost 6 bases and J lost 4 bases. This CDR3 has 16 amino acids. CDR3 region: CASSPDPGTGGYGYTF. CDR3 coding DNA: TGTGCCAGTAGCCCCGACCCCGGGACAGGGGGCTATGGCTACACCTTC.

This chain joins TRBV19 and TRBJ2-3; 7 bases fit TRBD2. The CDR3 spans 14 residues. V lost 2 bases to trimming and J lost 6 bases; unmatched junction nucleotides: 5. CDR1 is LNHDA and CDR2 is SQIVND in the germline V gene (reference sequence). CDR3 loop: CASSIRAAGDTQYF. As DNA, the CDR3 is TGTGCCAGTAGTATAAGGGCAGCGGGGGATACGCAGTATTTT.

This clone has just one count. The chain recombines TRBV5-1 with TRBJ1-1; D gene uncertain. The germline V gene has CDR1 SGHRS and CDR2 YFSETQ. This CDR3 spans 13 amino acids. V was cut by 3 bases and J by 11 bases, with 17 bases left in between. The CDR3 region has the DNA TGCGCCAGCAGCTCGGAACTCCGATCGGGGGCTTTCTTT. It yields the protein CASSSELRSGAFF.

The V and J genes are TRBV5-1 and TRBJ1-5; no clear D gene. CDR3 length: 14 amino acids. Trimming took 0 bases from V and 0 from J, leaving 4 bases between them. From germline, CDR1 is SGHRS and CDR2 YFSETQ. CDR3 sequence reads: CASSLEHSNQPQHF. As DNA, the CDR3 is TGCGCCAGCAGCTTGGAACATAGCAATCAGCCCCAGCATTTT.

The J gene is TRBJ2-1, the V gene TRBV27; weak D call: TRBD1 (6 bases). Germline CDR1 is MNHEY and CDR2 is SMNVEV (reference sequence). The V end was cut by 7 bases, the J end by 0 bases, with 13 bases between. The CDR3 runs to 15 residues. CDR3 region: CASIPLTGSYNEQFF. DNA of the CDR3: TGTGCCAGCATCCCGTTGACAGGCTCCTACAATGAGCAGTTCTTC.

The chain links TRBV9 to TRBJ1-2; D uncertain. Germline CDR1 and CDR2: SGDLS and YYNGEE. The CDR3 has 13 amino acids. V lost 0 bases to trimming and J lost 1 base, with 4 bases between them. In DNA form, the CDR3 reads TGTGCCAGCAGCGTAGACAGTAACTATGGCTACACCTTC. This codes for CASSVDSNYGYTF.

V and J are TRBV9 and TRBJ2-3; weak D call: TRBD2 (5 bases). Trimming cost V 0 bases and J 0 bases, with 14 bases left between them. The CDR3 has 17 amino acids. The V gene's germline CDR1 is SGDLS and CDR2 YYNGEE. CDR3 loop: CASSVGGNPGSTDTQYF. CDR3 DNA sequence: TGTGCCAGCAGCGTAGGCGGTAACCCGGGGAGCACAGATACGCAGTATTTT.

The rearrangement joins TRBV6-5 to TRBJ1-5; 8 bases are a match to TRBD1. Trimming cost V 5 bases and J 2 bases; bases outside gene matches: 2. The CDR3 totals 14 residues. Germline assignment: CDR1 MNHEY and CDR2 SVGAGI. The CDR3 here is CASSPTGGNQPQHF. Here the CDR3 DNA reads TGTGCCAGCAGTCCGACAGGGGGCAATCAGCCCCAGCATTTT.